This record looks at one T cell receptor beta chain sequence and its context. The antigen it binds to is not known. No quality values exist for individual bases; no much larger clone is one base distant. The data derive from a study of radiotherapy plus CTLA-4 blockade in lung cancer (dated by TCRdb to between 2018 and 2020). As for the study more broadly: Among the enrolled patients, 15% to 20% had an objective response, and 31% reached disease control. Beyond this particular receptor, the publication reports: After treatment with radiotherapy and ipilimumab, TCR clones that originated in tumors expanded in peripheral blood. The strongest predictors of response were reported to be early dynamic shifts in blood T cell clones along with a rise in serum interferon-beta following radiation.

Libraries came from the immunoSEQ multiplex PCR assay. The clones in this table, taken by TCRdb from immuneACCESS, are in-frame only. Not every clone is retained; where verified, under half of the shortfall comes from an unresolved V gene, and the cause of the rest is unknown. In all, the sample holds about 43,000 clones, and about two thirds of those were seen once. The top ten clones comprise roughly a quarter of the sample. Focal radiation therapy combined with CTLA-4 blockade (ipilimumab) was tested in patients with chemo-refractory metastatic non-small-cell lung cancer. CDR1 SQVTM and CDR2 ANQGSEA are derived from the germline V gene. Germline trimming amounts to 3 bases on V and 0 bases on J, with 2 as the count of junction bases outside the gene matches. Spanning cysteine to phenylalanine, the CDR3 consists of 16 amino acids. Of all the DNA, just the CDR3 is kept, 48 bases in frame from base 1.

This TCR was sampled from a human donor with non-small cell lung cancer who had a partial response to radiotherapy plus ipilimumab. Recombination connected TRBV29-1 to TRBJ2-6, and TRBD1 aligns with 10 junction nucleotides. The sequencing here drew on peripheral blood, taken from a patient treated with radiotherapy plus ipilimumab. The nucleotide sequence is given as TGCAGCGTTGAGACAGGGGGCCACTCTGGGGCCAACGTCCTGACTTTC. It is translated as CSVETGGHSGANVLTF.